The 19 T cell receptor beta chains below all came from one sample that was sequenced in a study of PD-1 blockade in classical Hodgkin lymphoma. Measured with immunoSEQ multiplex PCR; TCRdb has only the in-frame clones, and not every one. Among some 100,000 clones listed, around nine tenths were seen once. The patients all showed relapse after autologous stem cell transplantation, while their brentuximab vedotin exposure varied. Sequenced material: peripheral blood mononuclear cells (PBMCs), taken at baseline. The receptors originated from a human donor with classical Hodgkin lymphoma.

The chain combines TRBV30 with TRBJ1-6; perhaps TRBD1 as D (5 bases). The germline V and J ends were trimmed by 1 base and 8 bases, with 12 bases remaining between them. The CDR3 is 14 residues long. Germline V gene sequence: CDR1 GTSNPN, CDR2 SVGIG (reference sequence). In DNA form, the CDR3 reads TGTGCCTGGAGTGAGGGACTTCCTTATTCACCCCTCCACTTT. It specifies CAWSEGLPYSPLHF.

This chain links TRBV5-4 with TRBJ2-1, with 9 bases that match TRBD2. The germline gives CDR1 SGHNT, CDR2 YYREEE (reference sequence). The CDR3 covers 15 residues. The V segment lost 5 bases and the J segment 6 bases; nucleotides outside the gene matches: 9. The CDR3 here is CASSFGGGGINEQFF. The CDR3 nucleotides read TGTGCCAGCAGTTTTGGCGGGGGGGGAATCAATGAGCAGTTCTTC.

The chain links TRBV19 to TRBJ2-3, with D possibly matching TRBD1 (5 bases). V was pared by 3 bases and J by 2 bases, with 12 bases between. Looked up from germline, CDR1 is LNHDA and CDR2 is SQIVND (reference sequence). The length of the CDR3 is 15 residues. The CDR3 DNA follows: TGTGCCAGTAGTATTAACGACAGAGCCACAGATACGCAGTATTTT. Residues: CASSINDRATDTQYF. The variable domain in full, completed from reference TRBV19 and TRBJ2-3, reads DGGITQSPKYLFRKEGQNVTLSCEQNLNHDAMYWYRQDPGQGLRLIYYSQIVNDFQKGDIAEGYSVSREKKESFPLTVTSAQKNPTAFYLCASSINDRATDTQYFGPGTRLTVL.

The chain links TRBV11-2 to TRBJ2-5, with D possibly matching TRBD2 (7 bases). The germline V gene has CDR1 SGHAT and CDR2 FQNNGV. Trimming removed 3 bases from V and 1 base from J, with 12 bases in between. The CDR3 spans 15 residues. As DNA, the CDR3 is TGTGCCAGCAGCTTGGCTAGGGGGGGCCAAGAGACCCAGTACTTC. It is translated as CASSLARGGQETQYF.

This clone was seen once. The CDR3 region is CASSPIFLDSRLGNTEAFF. CDR3 bases: TGCGCCAGCAGCCCGATATTCCTCGACAGTCGCCTCGGTAACACTGAAGCTTTCTTT. The chain couples TRBV5-1 to TRBJ1-1; maybe TRBD1 (5 bases). Trimming took 4 bases from V and 2 from J, leaving 27 bases between them. CDR3 length: 19 amino acids. Looked up from germline, CDR1 is SGHRS and CDR2 is YFSETQ.

The chain has TRBV25-1 and TRBJ2-3, with 9 nucleotides matching TRBD1. Trimming cost V 3 bases and J 6 bases; bases outside gene matches: 10. Germline values: CDR1 MGHDK, CDR2 SYGVNS. The CDR3 spans 16 residues. The CDR3 nucleotides read TGTGCCAGCAGTGATCTCGGACAGGGGTCGGGGGATACGCAGTATTTT. Protein: CASSDLGQGSGDTQYF. The full variable domain, with the rest looked up from reference TRBV25-1 and TRBJ2-3, is EADIYQTPRYLVIGTGKKITLECSQTMGHDKMYWYQQDPGMELHLIHYSYGVNSTEKGDLSSESTVSRIRTEHFPLTLESARPSHTSQYLCASSDLGQGSGDTQYFGPGTRLTVL.

This chain connects TRBV10-3 to TRBJ2-5, with D possibly TRBD1 on 6 matching bases. The length of the CDR3 is 14 residues. V lost 6 bases and J lost 1, with 12 bases in between. Germline values: CDR1 ENHRY, CDR2 SYGVKD. The chain's CDR3 is CAIRIGTSQETQYF. The CDR3 DNA reads as TGTGCCATCAGAATAGGGACATCCCAAGAGACCCAGTACTTC.

The rearrangement joins TRBV6-5 to TRBJ1-1; weak D call: TRBD1 (6 bases). The CDR3 covers 14 residues. Trimming shortened V by 1 base and J by 8 bases, and 14 bases separated the two germline ends. Germline V lookup: CDR1 MNHEY, CDR2 SVGAGI. The CDR3 nucleotides are TGTGCCAGCAGTTACTTCGCGGGGAGGGGGGAAGCTTTCTTT. Protein: CASSYFAGRGEAFF.

The chain employs TRBV6-6 and TRBJ2-1; the match to TRBD2 covers 7 bases. The CDR3 has 14 amino acids. V lost 6 bases and J lost 5; bases outside the gene matches: 7. Germline values: CDR1 MNHNY, CDR2 SVGAGI (reference sequence). The CDR3 DNA reads TGTGCCAGCAGAGATTGGGACTATCACAATGAGCAGTTCTTC. Protein sequence: CASRDWDYHNEQFF.

The chain employs TRBV11-2 and TRBJ2-7; TRBD2 aligns across 8 bases. The CDR3 totals 15 residues. The junction had 4 bases not matched to a gene; V was cut back by 3 bases and J by 0 bases. Germline V CDR1 and CDR2: SGHAT, FQNNGV. The CDR3 protein is CASSFRLAGSYEQYF. The DNA for the CDR3 is TGTGCCAGCAGCTTTAGGCTAGCGGGCTCCTACGAGCAGTACTTC.

This chain links TRBV19 with TRBJ1-5; 8 nucleotides line up with TRBD1. CDR3 length: 15 amino acids. CDR1 is LNHDA and CDR2 is SQIVND in the germline V gene (reference sequence). The ends lost 8 bases at V and 4 bases at J; junction bases unmatched: 10. CDR3 coding DNA: TGTGCCAGTGTGACAGGGGAGGTTGGGAATCAGCCCCAGCATTTT. Translating it yields CASVTGEVGNQPQHF.

This rearrangement joins TRBV30 to TRBJ1-3; 8 bases map to TRBD1. This CDR3 comprises 17 residues. Germline CDR1 GTSNPN, CDR2 SVGIG (reference sequence). J gave up 1 base and V 1 base, and 9 bases lay outside the gene matches. The CDR3 is CAWSEGDRTLSGNTIYF. In DNA, the CDR3 is TGTGCCTGGAGTGAGGGGGACAGGACACTTTCTGGAAACACCATATATTTT.

In DNA, the CDR3 is TGTGCCAGCAGCTGGGGGACCACGAATGAAGCTTTCTTT. Residues: CASSWGTTNEAFF. The chain joins TRBV5-6 to TRBJ1-1; the D gene is possibly TRBD1 (5 bases). The CDR3 is 13 residues long. With 3 bases removed from V and 7 bases from J, the gap between germline ends came to 13 bases. From germline, CDR1 is SGHDT and CDR2 YYEEEE.

The chain is built from TRBV25-1 and TRBJ2-3; a weak D match, TRBD2 (5 bases). Deletions cut 2 bases from V and 5 bases from J, with 17 bases between. Germline CDR1 is MGHDK and CDR2 is SYGVNS. The CDR3 totals 16 residues. The CDR3 DNA follows: TGTGCCAGCAGTGAAGGGAGATCCGAGAGGTTAGATACGCAGTATTTT. Translated, it gives CASSEGRSERLDTQYF. The full variable domain, completed using reference TRBV25-1 and TRBJ2-3, is EADIYQTPRYLVIGTGKKITLECSQTMGHDKMYWYQQDPGMELHLIHYSYGVNSTEKGDLSSESTVSRIRTEHFPLTLESARPSHTSQYLCASSEGRSERLDTQYFGPGTRLTVL.

The V call is TRBV5-4, the J call TRBJ1-5, with a tentative D call TRBD1 (5 bases). This CDR3 region has 14 residues. Trimming left V 2 bases short and J 2 bases short, with 8 bases between. Germline CDR1 is SGHNT and CDR2 is YYREEE (reference sequence). The CDR3 sequence is CASSFWGGNQPQHF. CDR3 nucleotide sequence: TGTGCCAGCAGCTTCTGGGGGGGCAATCAGCCCCAGCATTTT.

The chain joins TRBV16 to TRBJ2-1; D remains ambiguous. The germline V gene has CDR1 KGHSY and CDR2 FQNENV. This CDR3 is built from 11 residues. V lost 3 bases to trimming and J lost 6 bases, with 3 bases between them. This chain's CDR3 is CASSQGNEQFF. The CDR3 region has the DNA TGTGCCAGCAGCCAGGGCAATGAGCAGTTCTTC.

The chain has TRBV2 and TRBJ1-3; 7 positions agree with TRBD1. The CDR3 consists of 14 residues. The trim removed 2 bases at V and 4 bases at J, leaving 2 bases unmatched. Germline lookup yields CDR1 SNHLY and CDR2 FYNNEI. In DNA, the CDR3 is TGTGCCAGCAGTGAATACAGGGGAGGAAACACCATATATTTT. Amino acid sequence: CASSEYRGGNTIYF.

V usage is TRBV30 and J usage is TRBJ1-3; TRBD1 aligns across 7 bases. V shed 2 bases, J shed 3 bases, and the junction held 10 bases outside the gene matches. The CDR3 runs 16 residues. Germline values: CDR1 GTSNPN, CDR2 SVGIG (reference sequence). Here the CDR3 reads CAWSPTTGEYGNTIYF. CDR3 sequence (DNA): TGTGCCTGGAGTCCGACAACAGGGGAATATGGAAACACCATATATTTT.

In its sample, this clone was seen once. The chain uses TRBV7-9 and TRBJ1-1; 11 nucleotides match TRBD1. J gave up 3 bases and V 4 bases, and 4 bases lay outside the gene matches. CDR3 length: 15 amino acids. Germline V gene data show CDR1 as SEHNR and CDR2 as FQNEAQ (reference sequence). The CDR3 protein is CASSSGQGAYTEAFF. Here the CDR3 DNA reads TGTGCCAGCAGCTCCGGACAGGGGGCGTACACTGAAGCTTTCTTT.